The entry below gives a single TCR beta chain sequence along with its context. From the 5' RACE reads, TCRdb called clonotypes with MiXCR, one entry per CDR3 protein. The sample consists of roughly 690,000 distinct CDR3 sequences, 20% to 25% of them appearing once. The entry originates in a study of identical twins. Germline V gene sequence: CDR1 SGHAT, CDR2 FQNNGV. V gave up 5 bases and J gave up 3 bases; unmatched junction bases: 6. This CDR3 has 16 residues. The sample was also reused in another study, on T cells expressing NK-cell markers. That source adds: These clonotypes also led the CD3+CD56-NKG2C+ fraction in four donors.

This receptor was taken from a woman under 30 in good health. The specimen sequenced was PBMCs. The rearrangement joins TRBV11-2 to TRBJ2-7; 14 nucleotides align to TRBD2. The CDR3 reads CASSPGLAGAIYEQYF. The CDR3 region has the DNA TGTGCCAGCAGCCCGGGACTAGCGGGAGCAATCTACGAGCAGTACTTC.